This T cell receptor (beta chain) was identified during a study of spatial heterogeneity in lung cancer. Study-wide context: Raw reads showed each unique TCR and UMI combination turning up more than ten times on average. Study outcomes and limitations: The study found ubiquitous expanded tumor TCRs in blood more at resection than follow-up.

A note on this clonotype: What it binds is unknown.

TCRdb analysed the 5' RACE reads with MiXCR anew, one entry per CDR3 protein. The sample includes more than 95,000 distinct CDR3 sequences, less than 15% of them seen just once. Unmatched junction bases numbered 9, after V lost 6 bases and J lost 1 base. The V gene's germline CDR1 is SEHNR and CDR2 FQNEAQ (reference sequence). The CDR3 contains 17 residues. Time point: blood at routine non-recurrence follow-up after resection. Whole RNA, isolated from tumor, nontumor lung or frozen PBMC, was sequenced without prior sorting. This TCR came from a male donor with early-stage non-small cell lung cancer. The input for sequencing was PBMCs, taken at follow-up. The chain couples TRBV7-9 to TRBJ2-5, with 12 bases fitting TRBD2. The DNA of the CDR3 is TGTGCCAGCAGTGGACTAGCGGGGAACCCCTTCCAAGAGACCCAGTACTTC. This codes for CASSGLAGNPFQETQYF.